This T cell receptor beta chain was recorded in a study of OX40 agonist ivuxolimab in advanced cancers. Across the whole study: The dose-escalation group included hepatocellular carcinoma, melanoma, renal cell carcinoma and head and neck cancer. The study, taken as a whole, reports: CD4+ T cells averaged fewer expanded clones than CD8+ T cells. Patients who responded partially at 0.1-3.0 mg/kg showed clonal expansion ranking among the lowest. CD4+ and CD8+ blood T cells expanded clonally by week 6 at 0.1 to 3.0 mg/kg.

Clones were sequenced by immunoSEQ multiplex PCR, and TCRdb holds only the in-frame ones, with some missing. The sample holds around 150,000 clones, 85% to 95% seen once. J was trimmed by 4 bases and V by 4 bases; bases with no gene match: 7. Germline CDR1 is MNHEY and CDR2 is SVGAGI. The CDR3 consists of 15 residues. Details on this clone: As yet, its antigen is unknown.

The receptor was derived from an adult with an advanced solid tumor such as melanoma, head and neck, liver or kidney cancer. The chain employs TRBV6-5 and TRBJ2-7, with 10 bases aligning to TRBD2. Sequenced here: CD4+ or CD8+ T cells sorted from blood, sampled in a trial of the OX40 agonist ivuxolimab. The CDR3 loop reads CASSLEPGLAYEQYF. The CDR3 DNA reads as TGTGCCAGCAGTTTAGAGCCGGGACTAGCGTACGAGCAGTACTTC.